This paragraph reports one T cell receptor beta chain. CDR1 is SGDLS and CDR2 is YYNGEE in the germline V gene. CDR3 length: 15 amino acids. V lost 4 bases to trimming and J lost 8 bases; unmatched junction nucleotides: 9. Samples of blood were obtained at baseline, on cycle 4 day 1, and on cycle 7 day 1. The sample belongs to a study of OX40 agonist ivuxolimab in advanced cancers. The wider study: The mean age was roughly 60 years, ranging from about 23 to 79, with roughly four fifths of participants male.

The method was immunoSEQ multiplex PCR; TCRdb's version includes in-frame clones alone and lacks a portion of them. This sample has approximately 72,000 clones; about 79% occur once, and the top ten carry under 2%. Sequences were derived from CD4+ or CD8+ T cells sorted from blood, sampled in a trial of the OX40 agonist ivuxolimab. This chain uses TRBV9 with TRBJ1-2; 12 bases align to TRBD1. The clonotype originates from an adult with an advanced solid tumor such as melanoma, head and neck, liver or kidney cancer. The CDR3 is CASSLEGQGARGYTF. The CDR3 region has the DNA TGTGCCAGCAGCTTGGAGGGACAGGGGGCGCGAGGCTACACCTTC.